The 5 T cell receptor beta chains below were found in one sample sequenced in a study of blood T cells in healthy people across ages. PCR was performed a second time for about 6 to 12 cycles using a sample-barcoded 5' primer and a J-beta primer mix. One entry per CDR3 protein results from TCRdb running MiXCR on the 5' RACE reads. The sample lists 550,000 to 600,000 distinct CDR3 sequences, about 25% occurring once. Sample: blood. The receptors here all came from an older woman in good health.

This clonotype was observed a single time. The gene calls are TRBV29-1 and TRBJ2-6; 10 bases are shared with TRBD1. The V segment lost 4 bases and the J segment 2 bases; nucleotides outside the gene matches: 2. CDR3 length equals 15 residues. CDR1 is SQVTM, CDR2 ANQGSEA, per germline. The CDR3, as DNA: TGCAGCGTTGGAGGGACAGGGGCTGGGGCCAACGTCCTGACTTTC. Its translation: CSVGGTGAGANVLTF.

Details on this clonotype: A much larger clone lies one base from this, so it may be a read error. The chain carries TRBV11-2 and TRBJ2-4, with 7 bases aligning to TRBD2. The germline CDR1 and CDR2 sequences are SGHAT and FQNNGV. There are 16 residues in the CDR3. CDR3 nucleotides: TGTGCCAGCAGCTTCCCGGGTGGGGGGGTTGGAAACATTCAGCACTTC. Translation gives CASSFPGGGVGNIQHF.

This clonotype came up a few times. The chain carries TRBV12-3 or TRBV12-4 and TRBJ2-3; the D gene is possibly TRBD1 (6 bases). CDR3 length: 12 amino acids. Trimming removed 5 bases at V and 11 bases at J, with 14 bases between. The CDR3 coding sequence is TGTGCCAGCAGTCAGGGGTTTGGGGGGCAGTATTTT. Protein: CASSQGFGGQYF.

V is TRBV20-1 and J is TRBJ2-3; D unclear. This CDR3 spans 12 amino acids. Germline V CDR1 and CDR2: DFQATT, SNEGSKA (reference sequence). V dropped 0 bases and J dropped 4 bases, with 5 bases sitting between them. The CDR3 DNA follows: TGCAGTGCTAGAGAATTCCCAGATACGCAGTATTTT. Amino acid sequence: CSAREFPDTQYF.

Turning to this clonotype: An end of the junction differs from the germline gene, which may be a read error. The V gene is TRBV19, the J gene TRBJ2-1, with D unclear. The germline gives CDR1 LNHDA, CDR2 SQIVND (reference sequence). This CDR3 spans 14 amino acids. This CDR3 is CASSSGRRSDEQHF. CDR3 in DNA: TGTGCCAGTAGTAGCGGACGGCGAAGCGACGAGCAGCACTTC.